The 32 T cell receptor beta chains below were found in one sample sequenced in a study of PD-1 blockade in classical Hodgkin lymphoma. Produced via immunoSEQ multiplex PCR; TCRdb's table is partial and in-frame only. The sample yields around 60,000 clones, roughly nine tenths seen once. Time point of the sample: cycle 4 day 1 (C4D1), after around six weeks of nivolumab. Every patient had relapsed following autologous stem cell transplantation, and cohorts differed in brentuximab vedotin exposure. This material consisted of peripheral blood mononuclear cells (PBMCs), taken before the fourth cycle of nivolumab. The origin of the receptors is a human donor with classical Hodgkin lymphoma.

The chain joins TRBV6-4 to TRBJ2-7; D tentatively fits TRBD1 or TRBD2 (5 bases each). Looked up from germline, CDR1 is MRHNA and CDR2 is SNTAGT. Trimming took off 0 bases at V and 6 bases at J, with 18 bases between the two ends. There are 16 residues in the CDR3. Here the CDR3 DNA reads TGTGCCAGCAGTGACTCGATCGGTGTGGGGGTAGCCGAGCAGTACTTC. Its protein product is CASSDSIGVGVAEQYF.

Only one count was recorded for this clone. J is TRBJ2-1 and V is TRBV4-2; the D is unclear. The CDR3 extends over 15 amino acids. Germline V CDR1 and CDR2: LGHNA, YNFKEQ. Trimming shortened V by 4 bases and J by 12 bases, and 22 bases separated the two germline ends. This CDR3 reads CASSPTRAETKGQFF. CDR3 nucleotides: TGTGCCAGCAGCCCCACCCGCGCTGAAACTAAAGGGCAGTTCTTC.

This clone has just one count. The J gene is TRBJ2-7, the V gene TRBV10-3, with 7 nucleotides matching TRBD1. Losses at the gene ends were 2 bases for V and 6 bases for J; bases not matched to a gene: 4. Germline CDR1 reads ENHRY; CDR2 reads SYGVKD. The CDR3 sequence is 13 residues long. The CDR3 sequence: CAISEADRAEQYF. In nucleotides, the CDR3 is TGTGCCATCAGTGAGGCCGACAGGGCCGAGCAGTACTTC.

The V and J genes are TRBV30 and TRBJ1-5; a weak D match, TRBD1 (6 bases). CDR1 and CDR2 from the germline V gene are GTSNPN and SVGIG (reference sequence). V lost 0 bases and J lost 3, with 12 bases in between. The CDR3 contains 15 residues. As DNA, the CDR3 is TGTGCCTGGAGTGTCTTCGGGACACACAATCAGCCCCAGCATTTT. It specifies CAWSVFGTHNQPQHF.

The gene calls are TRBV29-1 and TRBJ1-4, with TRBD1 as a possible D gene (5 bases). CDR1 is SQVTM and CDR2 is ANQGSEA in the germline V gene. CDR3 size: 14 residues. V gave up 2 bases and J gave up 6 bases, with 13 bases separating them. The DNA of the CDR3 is TGCAGCGTTGAATGTTTCTTGGGGGATGAAAAACTGTTTTTT. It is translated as CSVECFLGDEKLFF. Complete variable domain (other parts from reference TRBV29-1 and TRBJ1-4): SAVISQKPSRDICQRGTSLTIQCQVDSQVTMMFWYRQQPGQSLTLIATANQGSEATYESGFVIDKFPISRPNLTFSTLTVSNMSPEDSSIYLCSVECFLGDEKLFFGSGTQLSVL.

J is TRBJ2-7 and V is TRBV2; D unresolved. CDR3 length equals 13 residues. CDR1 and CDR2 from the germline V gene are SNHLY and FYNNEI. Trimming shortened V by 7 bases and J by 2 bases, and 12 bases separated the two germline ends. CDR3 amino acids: CASKLQLTYEQYF. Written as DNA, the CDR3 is TGTGCCAGCAAACTCCAGCTGACCTACGAGCAGTACTTC.

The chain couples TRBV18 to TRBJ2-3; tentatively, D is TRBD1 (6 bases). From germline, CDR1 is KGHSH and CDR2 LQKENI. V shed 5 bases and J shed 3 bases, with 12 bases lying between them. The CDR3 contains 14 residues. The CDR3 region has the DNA TGTGCCAGCTCAGGAAACCAGGGGACAGATACGCAGTATTTT. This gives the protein CASSGNQGTDTQYF.

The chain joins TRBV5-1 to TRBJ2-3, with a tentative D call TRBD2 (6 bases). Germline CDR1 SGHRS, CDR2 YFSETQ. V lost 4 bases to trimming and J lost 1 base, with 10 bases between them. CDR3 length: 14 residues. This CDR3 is CASSKGTGTDTQYF. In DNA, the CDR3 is TGCGCCAGCAGCAAGGGGACTGGCACAGATACGCAGTATTTT.

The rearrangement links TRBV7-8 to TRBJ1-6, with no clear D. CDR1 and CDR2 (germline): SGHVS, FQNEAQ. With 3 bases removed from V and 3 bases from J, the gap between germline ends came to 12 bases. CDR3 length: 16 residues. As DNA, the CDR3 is TGTGCCAGCAGCTTGAGAGTATCAGGCTATAATTCACCCCTCCACTTT. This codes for CASSLRVSGYNSPLHF.

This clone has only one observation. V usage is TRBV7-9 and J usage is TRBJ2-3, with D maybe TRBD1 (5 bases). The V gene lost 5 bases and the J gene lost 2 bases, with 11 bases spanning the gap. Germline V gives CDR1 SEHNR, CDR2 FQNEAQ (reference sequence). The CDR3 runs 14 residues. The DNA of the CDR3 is TGTGCCAGCAGCCCGACAGCCTTCACAGATACGCAGTATTTT. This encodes CASSPTAFTDTQYF.

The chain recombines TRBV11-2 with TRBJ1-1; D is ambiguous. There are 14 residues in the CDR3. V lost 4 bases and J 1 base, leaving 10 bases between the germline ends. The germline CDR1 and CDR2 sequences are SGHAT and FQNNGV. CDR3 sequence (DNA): TGTGCCAGCAGCTCCAGACGGGAGAACACTGAAGCTTTCTTT. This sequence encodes CASSSRRENTEAFF.

The CDR3 reads CSARDFYEQYF. CDR3 DNA: TGCAGTGCTAGGGACTTCTACGAGCAGTACTTC. J is TRBJ2-7 and V is TRBV20-1; possibly TRBD2 for D (5 bases). Per the germline V gene, CDR1 is DFQATT and CDR2 is SNEGSKA (reference sequence). V was shortened by 3 bases and J by 3 bases, with 6 bases between the two germline ends. The CDR3 is 11 amino acids.

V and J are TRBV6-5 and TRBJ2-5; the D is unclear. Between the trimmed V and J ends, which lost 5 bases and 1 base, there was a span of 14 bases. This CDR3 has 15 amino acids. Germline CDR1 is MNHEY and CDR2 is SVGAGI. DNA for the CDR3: TGTGCCAGCAGTCACACTTTGGGTTTCCAAGAGACCCAGTACTTC. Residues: CASSHTLGFQETQYF.

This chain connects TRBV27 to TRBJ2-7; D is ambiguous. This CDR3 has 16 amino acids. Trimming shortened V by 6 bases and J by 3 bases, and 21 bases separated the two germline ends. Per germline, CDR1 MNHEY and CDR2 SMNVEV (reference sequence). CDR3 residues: CASSPYQALTYYEQYF. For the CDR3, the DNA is TGTGCCAGCAGCCCTTATCAGGCACTCACCTACTACGAGCAGTACTTC.

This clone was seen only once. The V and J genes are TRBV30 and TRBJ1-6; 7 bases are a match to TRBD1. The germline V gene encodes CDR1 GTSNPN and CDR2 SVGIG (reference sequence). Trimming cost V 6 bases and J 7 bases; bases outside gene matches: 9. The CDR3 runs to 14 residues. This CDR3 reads CACFRGGVNSPLHF. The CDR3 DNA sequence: TGTGCCTGCTTCAGAGGGGGCGTCAATTCACCCCTCCACTTT.

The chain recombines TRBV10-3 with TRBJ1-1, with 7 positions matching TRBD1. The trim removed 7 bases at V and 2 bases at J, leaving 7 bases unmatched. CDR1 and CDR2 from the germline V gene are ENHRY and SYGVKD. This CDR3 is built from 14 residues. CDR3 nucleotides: TGTGCCATCAAAGGACAGGAGGAAAACACTGAAGCTTTCTTT. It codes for CAIKGQEENTEAFF.

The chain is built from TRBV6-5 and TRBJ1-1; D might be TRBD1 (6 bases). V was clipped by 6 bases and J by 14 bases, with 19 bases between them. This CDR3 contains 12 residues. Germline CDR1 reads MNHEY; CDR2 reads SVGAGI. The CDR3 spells CASRPAGGRPFF. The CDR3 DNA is TGTGCCAGCAGACCGGCCGGGGGCAGGCCCTTCTTT.

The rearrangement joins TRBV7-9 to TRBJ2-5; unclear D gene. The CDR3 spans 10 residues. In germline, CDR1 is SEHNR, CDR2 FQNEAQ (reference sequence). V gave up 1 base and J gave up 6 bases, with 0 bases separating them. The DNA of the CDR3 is TGTGCCAGCAGCTTAGAGACCCAGTACTTC. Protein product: CASSLETQYF.

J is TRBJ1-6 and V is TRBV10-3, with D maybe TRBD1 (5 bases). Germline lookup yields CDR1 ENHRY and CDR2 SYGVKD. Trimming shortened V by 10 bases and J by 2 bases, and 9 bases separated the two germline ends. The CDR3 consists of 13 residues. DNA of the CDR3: TGTGCCAGCCGGGACCCCTATAATTCACCCCTCCACTTT. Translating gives CASRDPYNSPLHF.

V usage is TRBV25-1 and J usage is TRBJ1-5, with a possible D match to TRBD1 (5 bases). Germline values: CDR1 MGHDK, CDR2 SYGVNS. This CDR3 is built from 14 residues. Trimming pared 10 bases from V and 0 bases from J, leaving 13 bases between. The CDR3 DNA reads TGTGCCACCCAAGGTGGGACTAGCAATCAGCCCCAGCATTTT. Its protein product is CATQGGTSNQPQHF.

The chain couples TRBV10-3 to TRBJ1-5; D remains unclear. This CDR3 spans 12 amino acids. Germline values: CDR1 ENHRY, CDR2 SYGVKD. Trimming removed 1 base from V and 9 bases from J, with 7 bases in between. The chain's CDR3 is CAISELGGPQHF. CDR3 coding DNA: TGTGCCATCAGTGAGTTAGGAGGGCCCCAGCATTTT.

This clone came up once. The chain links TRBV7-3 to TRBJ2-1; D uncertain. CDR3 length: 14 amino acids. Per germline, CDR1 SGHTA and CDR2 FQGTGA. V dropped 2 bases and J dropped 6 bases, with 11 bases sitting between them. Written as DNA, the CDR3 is TGTGCCAGCAGCTTAGGAAGCTTAGGCAATGAGCAGTTCTTC. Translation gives CASSLGSLGNEQFF.

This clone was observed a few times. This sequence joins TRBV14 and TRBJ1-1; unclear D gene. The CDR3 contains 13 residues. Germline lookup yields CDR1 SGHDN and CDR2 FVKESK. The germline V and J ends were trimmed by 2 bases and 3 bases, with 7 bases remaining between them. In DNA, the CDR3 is TGTGCCAGCAGCCAAAACCAGGACACTGAAGCTTTCTTT. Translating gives CASSQNQDTEAFF.

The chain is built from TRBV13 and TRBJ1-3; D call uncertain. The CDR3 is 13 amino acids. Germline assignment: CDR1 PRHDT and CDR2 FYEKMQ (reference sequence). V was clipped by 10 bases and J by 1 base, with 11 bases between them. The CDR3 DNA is TGTGCCACTGCTCGGGGTTCTGGAAACACCATATATTTT. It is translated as CATARGSGNTIYF.

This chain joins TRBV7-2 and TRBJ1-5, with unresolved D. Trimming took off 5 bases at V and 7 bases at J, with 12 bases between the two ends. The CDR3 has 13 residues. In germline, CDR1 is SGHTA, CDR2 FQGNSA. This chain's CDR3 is CASSPSGFQPQHF. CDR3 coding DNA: TGTGCCAGCAGCCCTAGTGGGTTCCAGCCCCAGCATTTT.

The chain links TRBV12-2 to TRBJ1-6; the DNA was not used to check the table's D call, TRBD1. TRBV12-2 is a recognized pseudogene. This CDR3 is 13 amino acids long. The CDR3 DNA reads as TGTGCAAGTCAGACAGTTATGAATTCACCCCTCCACTTT. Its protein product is CASQTVMNSPLHF.

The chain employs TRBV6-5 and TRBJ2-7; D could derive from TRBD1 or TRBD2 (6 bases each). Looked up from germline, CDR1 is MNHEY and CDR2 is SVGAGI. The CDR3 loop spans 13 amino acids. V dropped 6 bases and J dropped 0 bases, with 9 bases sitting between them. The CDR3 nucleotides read TGTGCCAGCAGACGGGGGCCCTCCTACGAGCAGTACTTC. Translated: CASRRGPSYEQYF.

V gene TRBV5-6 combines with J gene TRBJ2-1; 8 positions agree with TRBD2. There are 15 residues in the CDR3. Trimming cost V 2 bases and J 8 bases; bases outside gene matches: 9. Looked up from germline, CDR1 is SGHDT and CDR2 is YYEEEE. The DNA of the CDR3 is TGTGCCAGCAGCTTAACGGGGGGGCCTAACGATGAGCAGTTCTTC. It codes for CASSLTGGPNDEQFF.

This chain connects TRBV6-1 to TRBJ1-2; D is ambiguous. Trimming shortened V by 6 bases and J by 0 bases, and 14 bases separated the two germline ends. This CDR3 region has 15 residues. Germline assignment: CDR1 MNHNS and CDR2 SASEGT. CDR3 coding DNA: TGTGCCAGCAGCGCTCGGAGCCAGTCTAACTATGGCTACACCTTC. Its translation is CASSARSQSNYGYTF.

CDR3 protein: CASRTDLNYGYTF. CDR3 coding DNA: TGTGCCAGCAGGACGGATCTCAACTATGGCTACACCTTC. The rearrangement uses TRBV6-6 and TRBJ1-2; D remains unclear. CDR3 length: 13 amino acids. Germline-derived CDR1 and CDR2 are MNHNY and SVGAGI (reference sequence). Trimming shortened V by 6 bases and J by 2 bases, and 10 bases separated the two germline ends.

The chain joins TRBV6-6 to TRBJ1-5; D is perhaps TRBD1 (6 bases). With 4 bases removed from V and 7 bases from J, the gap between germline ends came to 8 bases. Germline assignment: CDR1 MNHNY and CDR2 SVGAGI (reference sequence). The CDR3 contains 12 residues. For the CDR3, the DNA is TGTGCCAGCAGTTCAGGGGTGCAGCCCCAGCATTTT. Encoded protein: CASSSGVQPQHF.

CDR3 DNA: TGTGCCAGCAGCTTCGGACAGGGTAACACAGATACGCAGTATTTT. This gives the protein CASSFGQGNTDTQYF. This chain joins TRBV7-8 and TRBJ2-3; TRBD1 matches 8 bases. The V segment lost 3 bases and the J segment 2 bases; nucleotides outside the gene matches: 4. Germline V CDR1 and CDR2: SGHVS, FQNEAQ. The CDR3 is 15 amino acids.